This TCR beta chain was retrieved from a study of T-cell memory formation after mild COVID-19. TCRdb redid the calling of the 5' RACE reads with MiXCR, one entry per CDR3 protein. The data contain 350,000 to 500,000 distinct CDR3 sequences, roughly 18% of them seen just once; the ten biggest clones take up roughly a fifth. This CDR3 is built from 15 residues. CDR1 DFQATT and CDR2 SNEGSKA come from the germline V gene (reference sequence). The trim removed 0 bases at V and 8 bases at J, leaving 8 bases unmatched. This clonotype has more than one count but fewer than ten. The sequenced material came from PBMCs or a T cell subset sorted from them (not recorded which). This chain connects TRBV20-1 to TRBJ2-1, with TRBD2 matching over 9 bases. This sequence originates from a young man who had mild COVID-19 (a few samples of this study predate the infection). Cell type and time point are not known. DNA of the CDR3: TGCAGTGCTAGAGAGGAGCGGGGGGCCTCTTATGAGCAGTTCTTC. Translating it yields CSAREERGASYEQFF.